The 20 T cell receptor beta chains given below trace back to one sample, sequenced in a study of breast tumors, draining lymph nodes, adjacent tissues. In TCRdb, the multiplex PCR reads were re-called with MiXCR into one record per CDR3 protein. The data hold tens of thousands of distinct CDR3 sequences, with roughly 30% observed a single time. The lymph nodes were axillary draining lymph nodes from breast cancer patients. The specimen sequenced was axillary lymph node tissue. These receptors were collected from a female donor with breast cancer. Some clones in this sample may be carry-over from other donors' samples.

CDR3 coding DNA: TGTGCCAGCAGTTTACTCGAGGGGGCGCCTACAGATACGCAGTATTTT. Its translation is CASSLLEGAPTDTQYF. The chain links TRBV27 to TRBJ2-3, with 7 positions matching TRBD1. CDR3 length equals 16 residues. Germline V lookup: CDR1 MNHEY, CDR2 SMNVEV (reference sequence). Germline trimming cut 2 bases from V and 3 bases from J; bases unmatched to any gene: 8.

In its sample, this clonotype was seen many times. This chain connects TRBV11-1 to TRBJ2-1; D is unresolved. The CDR3 totals 12 residues. Germline lookup yields CDR1 SGHAT and CDR2 FQDESV (reference sequence). V was shortened by 2 bases and J by 8 bases, with 7 bases between the two germline ends. The CDR3 spells CASSLYGDEQFF. For the CDR3, the DNA is TGTGCCAGCAGCTTATACGGTGATGAGCAGTTCTTC.

This clonotype was observed a handful of times. A much larger clone lies one base from this, so it may be a read error. The rearrangement links TRBV9 to TRBJ2-5, with no clear D. The V gene's germline CDR1 is SGDLS and CDR2 YYNGEE. The CDR3 runs 14 residues. The CDR3 nucleotides read TGTGCCAGCAGCGTAGGTCCGGCCACGGAGACCCAGTCCTTC. This codes for CASSVGPATETQSF.

This clonotype was counted a few times. This may be a read error: a much more frequent sequence differs by one nucleotide. The J gene is TRBJ2-1, the V gene TRBV20-1, with 9 bases matching TRBD1. This CDR3 region has 13 residues. In germline, CDR1 is DFQATT, CDR2 SNEGSKA (reference sequence). The CDR3 bases are TGCAGTGCTGGGAACAGGGGGCGTAATGCGCAGTTCTTC. This encodes CSAGNRGRNAQFF.

There are many counts of this clonotype. This chain links TRBV6-2 or TRBV6-3 with TRBJ2-7; D ambiguous. Trimming took 3 bases from V and 4 from J, leaving 13 bases between them. In germline, CDR1 is MNHEY, CDR2 SVGEGT. The CDR3 is 14 amino acids. CDR3 sequence reads: CASSYLGAEYEQYF. In nucleotides, the CDR3 is TGTGCCAGCAGTTATCTCGGAGCAGAGTACGAGCAGTACTTC.

On this clonotype itself: A read error is possible here, since a much larger clone lies one base away. The chain uses TRBV3-1 and TRBJ2-7, with D tentatively TRBD2 (6 bases). Germline CDR1 LGHDT, CDR2 YNNKEL (reference sequence). This CDR3 has 15 amino acids. V lost 1 base and J 1 base, leaving 11 bases between the germline ends. The DNA of the CDR3 is TGTGCCAGCAGCCAAGGGGGGGTAGCGTCCTACGAGCAGTACTTC. Encoded protein: CASSQGGVASYEQYF.

This clonotype was seen ten or more times. The V call is TRBV20-1, the J call TRBJ2-7; D is uncertain. V lost 4 bases, J lost 6 bases, and 25 bases lay in between. The CDR3 spans 16 residues. Germline lookup yields CDR1 DFQATT and CDR2 SNEGSKA (reference sequence). CDR3 region: CSATPPVGKISSEQYF. The CDR3 DNA is TGCAGTGCTACCCCCCCCGTGGGGAAAATTTCGAGCGAGCAGTACTTC.

This clonotype was seen at least ten times. A much larger clone sits a single nucleotide away, making a read error possible. The rearrangement links TRBV11-3 to TRBJ1-2; D is unclear. This CDR3 region has 14 residues. Trimming took off 4 bases at V and 4 bases at J, with 13 bases between the two ends. CDR1 and CDR2 (germline): SGHNT, YENEEA. This chain's CDR3 is CASSSTPLTYGYTF. The CDR3 DNA reads TGTGCCAGCAGCTCGACCCCCCTTACCTATGGCTACACCTTC.

This clonotype was seen many times. J is TRBJ1-1 and V is TRBV12-3 or TRBV12-4; D might be TRBD1 (5 bases). This CDR3 is 13 amino acids long. V was clipped by 3 bases and J by 12 bases, with 17 bases between them. CDR3 sequence (DNA): TGTGCCAGCAGTTTTAGGGGCGACAGTTCTCCTTTCTTT. It specifies CASSFRGDSSPFF.

This clonotype was seen repeatedly, ten times or more. This may be a read error: a much more frequent sequence differs by one nucleotide. This rearrangement joins TRBV11-3 to TRBJ2-2; D could derive from TRBD1 or TRBD2 (5 bases each). The CDR3 is made up of 15 amino acids. Germline assignment: CDR1 SGHNT and CDR2 YENEEA. The ends were cut back, 5 bases at V and 7 bases at J, with 17 bases in the middle. CDR3: CASSTPRGAFGELFF. The CDR3 DNA sequence: TGTGCCAGCAGCACCCCCAGAGGGGCCTTCGGGGAGCTGTTTTTT.

Many counts were recorded for this clonotype. This chain connects TRBV6-1 to TRBJ1-5; D is unresolved. The length of the CDR3 is 16 residues. The germline V gene has CDR1 MNHNS and CDR2 SASEGT. V gave up 2 bases and J gave up 2 bases, with 13 bases separating them. DNA for the CDR3: TGTGCCAGCAGTGAACTGAACATAGGGCGCAATCAGCCCCAGCATTTT. Its protein product is CASSELNIGRNQPQHF.

As regards this clonotype: Given a much more abundant clone one base away, this may be a read error. The V and J genes are TRBV5-5 and TRBJ2-7; 9 nucleotides agree with TRBD2. Germline CDR1 reads SGHKS; CDR2 reads YYEKEE (reference sequence). The V segment lost 7 bases and the J segment 0 bases; nucleotides outside the gene matches: 17. This CDR3 has 18 amino acids. Here the CDR3 reads CASGSQGATSGISYEQYF. As DNA, the CDR3 is TGTGCCAGCGGCTCGCAAGGAGCGACTAGCGGTATCTCCTACGAGCAGTACTTC. The whole variable domain, remainder taken from reference TRBV5-5 and TRBJ2-7, is DAGVTQSPTHLIKTRGQQVTLRCSPISGHKSVSWYQQVLGQGPQFIFQYYEKEERGRGNFPDRFSARQFPNYSSELNVNALLLGDSALYLCASGSQGATSGISYEQYFGPGTRLTVT.

This clonotype was found many times. The V gene is TRBV9, the J gene TRBJ2-7; D may be TRBD1 or TRBD2 (5 bases each). From germline, CDR1 is SGDLS and CDR2 YYNGEE. The CDR3 has 14 residues. V was cut by 4 bases and J by 5 bases, with 16 bases left in between. The CDR3 DNA follows: TGTGCCAGCAGCCCGAGGGGAAGGGGAGACGAGCAGTACTTC. Protein sequence: CASSPRGRGDEQYF.

There are many counts of this clonotype. This rearrangement joins TRBV2 to TRBJ2-1; D not resolved. The CDR3 loop spans 15 amino acids. Germline V gives CDR1 SNHLY, CDR2 FYNNEI. Trimming shortened V by 4 bases and J by 5 bases, and 15 bases separated the two germline ends. The CDR3 is CASSAYPRSDNEQFF. The CDR3 region has the DNA TGTGCCAGCAGTGCCTATCCGAGGTCAGACAATGAGCAGTTCTTC.

In this sample, this clonotype turned up many times. The chain is built from TRBV6-5 and TRBJ1-2; TRBD1 might be the D (6 bases). Trimming stripped 6 bases from V and 7 bases from J, with 12 bases between. The germline V gene encodes CDR1 MNHEY and CDR2 SVGAGI. The CDR3 runs to 12 residues. CDR3 bases: TGTGCCAGCAGATTTCAGGGGTTTGGCTACACCTTC. Its protein is CASRFQGFGYTF.

This rearrangement joins TRBV5-1 to TRBJ1-1; maybe TRBD1 (6 bases). CDR3 length equals 15 residues. Germline loops: CDR1 SGHRS, CDR2 YFSETQ. V lost 0 bases and J lost 2, with 11 bases in between. CDR3 in DNA: TGCGCCAGCAGCTTGGATACCGGGACAAACACTGAAGCTTTCTTT. Translation: CASSLDTGTNTEAFF.

This clonotype was detected ten times or more. The chain carries TRBV13 and TRBJ1-2; the D is unclear. Per the germline V gene, CDR1 is PRHDT and CDR2 is FYEKMQ (reference sequence). The CDR3 length is 14 residues. With 0 bases removed from V and 3 bases from J, the gap between germline ends came to 8 bases. The CDR3 sequence: CASSLGPKYYGYTF. The DNA for the CDR3 is TGTGCCAGCAGCTTAGGCCCCAAGTACTATGGCTACACCTTC. Full variable domain (missing parts from reference TRBV13 and TRBJ1-2): AAGVIQSPRHLIKEKRETATLKCYPIPRHDTVYWYQQGPGQDPQFLISFYEKMQSDKGSIPDRFSAQQFSDYHSELNMSSLELGDSALYFCASSLGPKYYGYTFGSGTRLTVV.

V usage is TRBV7-9 and J usage is TRBJ1-6, with D perhaps TRBD1 (5 bases). The germline V gene encodes CDR1 SEHNR and CDR2 FQNEAQ (reference sequence). This CDR3 has 15 amino acids. Trimming pared 3 bases from V and 13 bases from J, leaving 19 bases between. The CDR3 DNA reads TGTGCCAGCAGCTTCGGGGCCTGGCAGTTATTCCCCCTCCACTTT. This encodes CASSFGAWQLFPLHF.

This clonotype was found many times. The chain couples TRBV20-1 to TRBJ2-7; 9 bases are a match to TRBD2. CDR3 length equals 15 residues. J was trimmed by 5 bases and V by 2 bases; bases with no gene match: 10. CDR1 and CDR2 (germline): DFQATT, SNEGSKA (reference sequence). The DNA for the CDR3 is TGCAGTGCTAGACCTAGCGGGATGCGGTCAAACGAGCAGTACTTC. Translating it yields CSARPSGMRSNEQYF.

Worth noting for this clonotype: Relative to the germline gene, one junction end is altered; a read error may explain this. The V gene is TRBV6-5, the J gene TRBJ2-1; no clear D. The CDR3 has 13 amino acids. Germline-derived CDR1 and CDR2 are MNHEY and SVGAGI. The CDR3 region has the DNA TGTGCCAGCAGTCACTCCCCCTACAATGAGCAGTTCTTC. Residues: CASSHSPYNEQFF.